This TCR beta chain appears in the sequencing data of a study of blood T cell repertoires in COVID-19. Across the whole study: PBMCs, B-cell-depleted T cells, or T cells were the source of the cDNA or gDNA that made up the material.

In germline, CDR1 is MGHRA, CDR2 YSYEKL. V dropped 2 bases and J dropped 7; count of bases not matched to a gene: 7. CDR3 size: 14 residues. Assay: immunoSEQ multiplex PCR; the TCRdb copy retains only in-frame clones and omits some. The sample yields about 87,000 clones, about 85% seen once. The gene calls are TRBV4-1 and TRBJ1-1; 7 positions match TRBD1. What was sequenced was peripheral blood. This receptor was identified in an elderly woman with COVID-19, enrolled during active disease. The CDR3 reads CASSQRQGTIEAFF. In DNA form, the CDR3 reads TGCGCCAGCAGCCAAAGACAGGGAACAATTGAAGCTTTCTTT.